The 30 T cell receptor beta chains given below trace back to one sample, sequenced in a study of cytomegalovirus exposure and HLA in healthy donors. The PCR used 60 Vbeta and 13 Jbeta primers. Profiled with immunoSEQ multiplex PCR; TCRdb holds only in-frame clones, not every one. Among about 200,000 clones listed, 87% were seen once. Source material: PBMCs. Receptor source: a man between 25 and 39 years old in good health and CMV-seronegative.

The chain uses TRBV6-6 and TRBJ2-7; maybe TRBD2 (6 bases). This CDR3 has 15 amino acids. V was pared by 9 bases and J by 2 bases, with 20 bases between. Germline V lookup: CDR1 MNHNY, CDR2 SVGAGI (reference sequence). CDR3 bases: TGTGCCAGTACGAATGGGGGAGGCTGGACCTACGAGCAGTACTTC. It encodes CASTNGGGWTYEQYF.

The V call is TRBV19, the J call TRBJ2-3; maybe TRBD2 (6 bases). Germline CDR1 reads LNHDA; CDR2 reads SQIVND (reference sequence). This CDR3 is 17 amino acids long. The germline V and J ends were trimmed by 11 bases and 5 bases, with 29 bases remaining between them. The CDR3 coding sequence is TGTGCCGGAACCCGGGACTGTCGGCTAGTGGGGAAAGATACGCAGTATTTT. It specifies CAGTRDCRLVGKDTQYF.

The rearrangement uses TRBV27 and TRBJ2-1; D perhaps matches TRBD2 (6 bases). The V and J ends lost 5 bases and 0 bases respectively, with 14 bases between them. Germline V gives CDR1 MNHEY, CDR2 SMNVEV (reference sequence). The length of the CDR3 is 16 residues. CDR3 DNA sequence: TGTGCCAGCAGTCCTCAACTAGCTATCTCCTACAATGAGCAGTTCTTC. This codes for CASSPQLAISYNEQFF.

To note about this clone: Mismatch with germline at one junction end may stem from a read error. V usage is TRBV5-4 and J usage is TRBJ2-7, with 9 nucleotides matching TRBD1. The germline CDR1 and CDR2 sequences are SGHNT and YYREEE (reference sequence). The CDR3 has 16 amino acids. CDR3 sequence (DNA): TGTGCCAGCAGCCCACTCTCGGGACAGGGTTCCTTCGAGCAGTACTTC. Translation gives CASSPLSGQGSFEQYF.

The chain links TRBV28 to TRBJ2-5; a weak D match, TRBD2 (5 bases). The length of the CDR3 is 13 residues. Trimming took 2 bases from V and 5 from J, leaving 9 bases between them. Germline CDR1 is MDHEN and CDR2 is SYDVKM. The CDR3 here is CASSLVLAETQYF. CDR3 nucleotide sequence: TGTGCCAGCAGTTTAGTTCTAGCTGAGACCCAGTACTTC.

The V and J genes are TRBV18 and TRBJ1-2; a weak D match, TRBD1 (6 bases). The germline V and J ends were trimmed by 3 bases and 1 base, with 12 bases remaining between them. The CDR3 is 15 residues long. The V gene's germline CDR1 is KGHSH and CDR2 LQKENI. The CDR3 DNA reads TGTGCCAGCTCACCTAAACCGGACAGTAACTATGGCTACACCTTC. Translation: CASSPKPDSNYGYTF.

The rearrangement links TRBV10-3 to TRBJ2-7; no clear D gene. The CDR3 runs to 14 residues. V lost 3 bases and J lost 2, with 11 bases in between. The germline V gene has CDR1 ENHRY and CDR2 SYGVKD. CDR3 bases: TGTGCCATCAGTGACGTGGCTGCCCCCTACGAGCAGTACTTC. Translation gives CAISDVAAPYEQYF.

The genes are TRBV2 and TRBJ2-7; 10 bases align to TRBD1. Unmatched junction bases numbered 4, after V lost 5 bases and J lost 3 bases. The CDR3 runs to 14 residues. Germline loops: CDR1 SNHLY, CDR2 FYNNEI. The CDR3: CASSRQGARYEQYF. The CDR3, as DNA: TGTGCCAGCAGTCGACAGGGGGCGCGCTACGAGCAGTACTTC. Full variable domain (missing parts from reference TRBV2 and TRBJ2-7): EPEVTQTPSHQVTQMGQEVILRCVPISNHLYFYWYRQILGQKVEFLVSFYNNEISEKSEIFDDQFSVERPDGSNFTLKIRSTKLEDSAMYFCASSRQGARYEQYFGPGTRLTVT.

The J gene is TRBJ1-1, the V gene TRBV7-9; D perhaps matches TRBD1 (5 bases). The germline CDR1 and CDR2 sequences are SEHNR and FQNEAQ (reference sequence). The ends were cut back, 5 bases at V and 5 bases at J, with 15 bases in the middle. The CDR3 covers 14 residues. CDR3 amino acids: CASSTQGRETEAFF. The CDR3 coding sequence is TGTGCCAGCAGCACGCAGGGTCGGGAGACTGAAGCTTTCTTT.

This clone came up once. The chain joins TRBV9 to TRBJ1-4; the D gene is possibly TRBD1 (5 bases). The CDR3 consists of 15 residues. Germline V gives CDR1 SGDLS, CDR2 YYNGEE. The V end was cut by 7 bases, the J end by 4 bases, with 17 bases between. CDR3 nucleotide sequence: TGTGCCAGCGAGCCGGGAGGGACTCTTAATGAAAAACTGTTTTTT. Amino acid sequence: CASEPGGTLNEKLFF.

This chain joins TRBV15 and TRBJ1-2, with unresolved D. The CDR3 spans 13 residues. Trimming shortened V by 3 bases and J by 4 bases, and 9 bases separated the two germline ends. From germline, CDR1 is LNHNV and CDR2 YYDKDF (reference sequence). The CDR3 sequence: CATSSAGVYGYTF. As DNA, the CDR3 is TGTGCCACCAGCAGCGCCGGTGTCTATGGCTACACCTTC.

V is TRBV25-1 and J is TRBJ2-7; 14 nucleotides line up with TRBD2. Trimming removed 3 bases from V and 4 bases from J; junction bases left unmatched: 5. The CDR3 runs to 16 residues. Germline loops: CDR1 MGHDK, CDR2 SYGVNS. The CDR3 loop is CASSDQGLAGGYEQYF. CDR3 DNA: TGTGCCAGCAGTGACCAAGGACTAGCGGGAGGATACGAGCAGTACTTC.

This clone appeared a few times. V and J are TRBV10-1 and TRBJ2-3; weak D call: TRBD2 (5 bases). The V and J ends lost 9 bases and 2 bases respectively, with 21 bases between them. Germline lookup yields CDR1 WNHNN and CDR2 SYGVQD (reference sequence). The length of the CDR3 is 16 residues. CDR3 bases: TGCGCCAGGCATAGGATGAGGGCCCGATTCACAGATACGCAGTATTTT. Translating gives CARHRMRARFTDTQYF.

The rearrangement joins TRBV5-1 to TRBJ2-3, with 8 bases identical to TRBD2. CDR3 length equals 15 residues. The junction had 5 bases not matched to a gene; V was cut back by 1 base and J by 4 bases. The germline V gene encodes CDR1 SGHRS and CDR2 YFSETQ. In nucleotides, the CDR3 is TGCGCCAGCAGCTTGCGAGCGGGGGAGGCAGATACGCAGTATTTT. Translation gives CASSLRAGEADTQYF.

The chain links TRBV5-1 to TRBJ2-3, with 13 bases identical to TRBD2. The CDR3 extends over 16 amino acids. Unmatched junction bases numbered 6, after V lost 5 bases and J lost 3 bases. CDR1 and CDR2 from the germline V gene are SGHRS and YFSETQ. The CDR3 sequence: CASRPGTSGMTDTQYF. The CDR3 DNA follows: TGCGCCAGCAGACCCGGGACTAGCGGGATGACAGATACGCAGTATTTT.

The chain links TRBV18 to TRBJ2-5; 9 bases align to TRBD2. The CDR3 loop spans 15 amino acids. The J segment lost 2 bases and the V segment lost 5 bases, leaving 6 bases of the junction unmatched. Germline values: CDR1 KGHSH, CDR2 LQKENI. The CDR3 region has the DNA TGTGCCAGCTCAGCGGGCCTAGCGGGACAAGAGACCCAGTACTTC. It encodes CASSAGLAGQETQYF.

In this sample, this clone turned up a few times. This chain joins TRBV5-1 and TRBJ2-7; 10 bases are a match to TRBD2. This CDR3 region has 14 residues. Germline trimming cut 9 bases from V and 5 bases from J; bases unmatched to any gene: 11. Per the germline V gene, CDR1 is SGHRS and CDR2 is YFSETQ. CDR3 region: CATSRGLAKDEQYF. Here the CDR3 DNA reads TGCGCCACCTCACGGGGACTAGCGAAAGACGAGCAGTACTTC.

This clone was found a few times. The rearrangement joins TRBV6-1 to TRBJ1-2, with 8 bases fitting TRBD1. This CDR3 spans 13 amino acids. Germline V gene data show CDR1 as MNHNS and CDR2 as SASEGT. The J segment lost 8 bases and the V segment lost 6 bases, leaving 8 bases of the junction unmatched. CDR3 amino acids: CASRKGQAAGYTF. In DNA form, the CDR3 reads TGTGCCAGCAGAAAGGGACAGGCCGCCGGCTACACCTTC.

This clone was recorded a few times. The CDR3 protein is CASSLSGNPYTDTQYF. The DNA of the CDR3 is TGTGCCAGCAGCTTAAGCGGGAACCCTTACACAGATACGCAGTATTTT. This chain connects TRBV7-6 to TRBJ2-3; the match to TRBD2 covers 7 bases. Trimming at V came to 2 bases and at J to 2 bases, leaving 7 bases not matched to a gene. Per the germline V gene, CDR1 is SGHVS and CDR2 is FNYEAQ. CDR3 length: 16 amino acids.

A single count supports this clone. The gene calls are TRBV19 and TRBJ1-3; D unclear. This CDR3 has 12 residues. Trimming stripped 4 bases from V and 4 bases from J, with 5 bases between. Germline CDR1 and CDR2: LNHDA and SQIVND (reference sequence). The CDR3 DNA reads TGTGCCAGTAGTACCAGGGGAAACACCATATATTTT. It codes for CASSTRGNTIYF.

Only one count was recorded for this clone. This chain links TRBV10-3 with TRBJ2-1; 8 bases fit TRBD1. The trim removed 0 bases at V and 5 bases at J, leaving 6 bases unmatched. The length of the CDR3 is 16 residues. Germline CDR1 is ENHRY and CDR2 is SYGVKD. The chain's CDR3 is CAISESTDRANNEQFF. In DNA form, the CDR3 reads TGTGCCATCAGTGAGTCGACGGACAGGGCTAACAATGAGCAGTTCTTC.

This chain joins TRBV29-1 and TRBJ1-2; the D is unclear. Germline V CDR1 and CDR2: SQVTM, ANQGSEA. The CDR3 spans 12 residues. The ends were cut back, 5 bases at V and 4 bases at J, with 11 bases in the middle. The CDR3 loop is CSVREGSYGYTF. The DNA of the CDR3 is TGCAGCGTTCGGGAGGGCTCCTATGGCTACACCTTC.

The V and J genes are TRBV10-3 and TRBJ1-1; TRBD1 is a possible D gene (5 bases). CDR1 ENHRY and CDR2 SYGVKD come from the germline V gene. Trimming removed 2 bases from V and 4 bases from J, with 11 bases in between. This CDR3 has 14 amino acids. The CDR3 sequence is CAISEQGGGTEAFF. The DNA for the CDR3 is TGTGCCATCAGTGAGCAGGGTGGCGGCACTGAAGCTTTCTTT.

The chain combines TRBV2 with TRBJ2-5, with a tentative D call TRBD1 (6 bases). The DNA matches TRBJ2-7 better at its end, which makes the J call doubtful. Germline CDR1 SNHLY, CDR2 FYNNEI. The CDR3 is 14 residues long. CDR3 sequence: CASSVGGLGYEQYF. The CDR3, as DNA: TGTGCCAGCAGTGTTGGGGGCCTGGGTTACGAGCAGTACTTC.

This clone came up once. J is TRBJ2-7 and V is TRBV5-1, with 10 bases that match TRBD1. Germline V gene data show CDR1 as SGHRS and CDR2 as YFSETQ. J was trimmed by 3 bases and V by 4 bases; bases with no gene match: 13. CDR3 length equals 17 residues. The CDR3 is CASSRKTGTGELYEQYF. In DNA form, the CDR3 reads TGCGCCAGCAGCCGAAAGACCGGGACAGGGGAGCTCTACGAGCAGTACTTC. Filled out from reference TRBV5-1 and TRBJ2-7, the complete variable domain reads KAGVTQTPRYLIKTRGQQVTLSCSPISGHRSVSWYQQTPGQGLQFLFEYFSETQRNKGNFPGRFSGRQFSNSRSEMNVSTLELGDSALYLCASSRKTGTGELYEQYFGPGTRLTVT.

The rearrangement uses TRBV19 and TRBJ2-7; a possible D gene is TRBD1 (5 bases). The V gene's germline CDR1 is LNHDA and CDR2 SQIVND (reference sequence). The CDR3 totals 13 residues. Trimming removed 5 bases from V and 0 bases from J, with 8 bases in between. The CDR3 protein is CASSGAVSYEQYF. The CDR3 nucleotides are TGTGCCAGTAGTGGGGCCGTCTCCTACGAGCAGTACTTC.

The rearrangement joins TRBV5-1 to TRBJ2-1, with 8 bases lining up with TRBD2. The V gene end was trimmed by 5 bases and the J gene end by 8 bases; junction bases not matched to a gene: 12. The germline CDR1 and CDR2 sequences are SGHRS and YFSETQ. The CDR3 covers 15 residues. CDR3 amino acids: CASRSMSGGGYEQFF. The DNA of the CDR3 is TGCGCCAGCAGATCCATGAGCGGGGGTGGGTATGAGCAGTTCTTC. Variable domain in full (rest from reference TRBV5-1 and TRBJ2-1): KAGVTQTPRYLIKTRGQQVTLSCSPISGHRSVSWYQQTPGQGLQFLFEYFSETQRNKGNFPGRFSGRQFSNSRSEMNVSTLELGDSALYLCASRSMSGGGYEQFFGPGTRLTVL.

The chain recombines TRBV2 with TRBJ1-2; the D gene is possibly TRBD1 (6 bases). Germline V gene sequence: CDR1 SNHLY, CDR2 FYNNEI. With 5 bases removed from V and 4 bases from J, the gap between germline ends came to 11 bases. This CDR3 comprises 13 residues. The CDR3 spells CASSQGYSYGYTF. The CDR3 region has the DNA TGTGCCAGCAGTCAGGGGTATTCCTATGGCTACACCTTC.

The chain couples TRBV2 to TRBJ1-2; 8 positions agree with TRBD1. Germline CDR1 SNHLY, CDR2 FYNNEI. This CDR3 is 13 amino acids long. Unmatched junction bases numbered 2, after V lost 3 bases and J lost 5 bases. Here the CDR3 reads CASSDGQGYGYTF. CDR3 nucleotide sequence: TGTGCCAGCAGTGATGGACAGGGTTATGGCTACACCTTC.

The genes are TRBV12-5 and TRBJ2-5; TRBD2 is a possible D gene (7 bases). CDR1 and CDR2 from the germline V gene are LGHNT and FRNRAP. V lost 1 base and J 2 bases, leaving 11 bases between the germline ends. The CDR3 is 15 residues long. The CDR3 DNA reads TGTGCTAGTGGTTTGGGGGGAGGGGGACAAGAGACCCAGTACTTC. This codes for CASGLGGGGQETQYF.